The 22 T cell receptor beta chains below all came from one sample that was sequenced in a study of Ad26.COV2.S vaccination and SARS-CoV-2 variants. Stated treatment: around 19 received Ad26.COV2.S at low or high dose, single or two shots; roughly 5 received placebo; per-sample allocation not given. Samples came from day 63 after the first vaccine or placebo injection. TCRdb's table, derived via immunoSEQ multiplex PCR, lists solely in-frame clones and lacks some. This table holds 250,000 or so clones, around nine tenths found once. Specimen: peripheral blood, collected in a trial of Ad26.COV2.S vaccine versus placebo. Receptor source: a person between 18 and 60 years old who received the Ad26.COV2.S COVID-19 vaccine or a placebo.

J is TRBJ1-2 and V is TRBV5-8; D perhaps matches TRBD1 (5 bases). The germline V gene encodes CDR1 SGHTS and CDR2 YDEGEE. The CDR3 covers 14 residues. The V end was cut by 4 bases, the J end by 4 bases, with 14 bases between. The CDR3 nucleotides are TGTGCCAGCAGCCAACGACAGACCTCCTATGGCTACACCTTC. This sequence encodes CASSQRQTSYGYTF. Drawing the rest from reference TRBV5-8 and TRBJ1-2, the complete variable domain is EAGVTQSPTHLIKTRGQQATLRCSPISGHTSVYWYQQALGLGLQFLLWYDEGEERNRGNFPPRFSGRQFPNYSSELNVNALELEDSALYLCASSQRQTSYGYTFGSGTRLTVV.

The V call is TRBV7-9, the J call TRBJ1-2; 12 nucleotides agree with TRBD1. Germline V gives CDR1 SEHNR, CDR2 FQNEAQ (reference sequence). This CDR3 comprises 15 residues. The V gene end was trimmed by 5 bases and the J gene end by 7 bases; junction bases not matched to a gene: 8. CDR3 in amino acids: CASSVTGTGGLGYTF. DNA for the CDR3: TGTGCCAGCAGCGTAACCGGGACAGGGGGCCTTGGCTACACCTTC.

This rearrangement joins TRBV6-6 to TRBJ2-4; TRBD1 might be the D (6 bases). The CDR3 sequence is 13 residues long. Germline CDR1 reads MNHNY; CDR2 reads SVGAGI (reference sequence). V was pared by 3 bases and J by 9 bases, with 12 bases between. CDR3 amino acids: CASSYEGQSIQYF. The DNA of the CDR3 is TGTGCCAGCAGTTATGAGGGACAAAGCATTCAGTACTTC.

The chain recombines TRBV6-1 with TRBJ2-7; D might be TRBD1 (5 bases). V dropped 1 base and J dropped 4 bases, with 8 bases sitting between them. Looked up from germline, CDR1 is MNHNS and CDR2 is SASEGT. CDR3 length: 13 amino acids. The CDR3 DNA sequence: TGTGCCAGCAGTGAAGTCCCAGGGTACGAGCAGTACGTC. Encoded protein: CASSEVPGYEQYV.

The chain is built from TRBV29-1 and TRBJ2-3; weak D call: TRBD2 (6 bases). V dropped 6 bases and J dropped 1 base, with 20 bases sitting between them. The germline gives CDR1 SQVTM, CDR2 ANQGSEA. The CDR3 is 16 residues long. CDR3 residues: CSVVGGIDRGTDTQYF. The CDR3 DNA reads as TGCAGCGTGGTTGGCGGGATCGATCGAGGCACAGATACGCAGTATTTT.

The rearrangement links TRBV6-5 to TRBJ2-5, with a possible D match to TRBD2 (6 bases). There are 13 residues in the CDR3. V lost 11 bases and J lost 5, with 18 bases in between. Germline V lookup: CDR1 MNHEY, CDR2 SVGAGI. For the CDR3, the DNA is TGTGCCTGCCGGAGCGGGTTATTCGAGACCCAGTACTTC. This sequence encodes CACRSGLFETQYF.

The J gene is TRBJ2-5, the V gene TRBV27, with unresolved D. The germline V gene encodes CDR1 MNHEY and CDR2 SMNVEV (reference sequence). This CDR3 contains 13 residues. V gave up 4 bases and J gave up 5 bases, with 11 bases separating them. The chain's CDR3 is CASSWWSGETQYF. For the CDR3, the DNA is TGTGCCAGCAGTTGGTGGAGTGGGGAGACCCAGTACTTC.

The chain employs TRBV5-1 and TRBJ1-2; unclear D gene. Per the germline V gene, CDR1 is SGHRS and CDR2 is YFSETQ. V was pared by 2 bases and J by 5 bases, with 10 bases between. This CDR3 contains 13 residues. This CDR3 reads CASSLGPSYGYTF. CDR3 nucleotide sequence: TGCGCCAGCAGCTTAGGTCCCAGTTATGGCTACACCTTC.

Only one count was recorded for this clone. The J gene is TRBJ1-1, the V gene TRBV11-2, with 7 bases aligning to TRBD1. CDR3 size: 14 residues. Germline loops: CDR1 SGHAT, CDR2 FQNNGV. V shed 4 bases and J 2 bases; nucleotides not matched to a gene: 4. The DNA for the CDR3 is TGTGCCAGCAGCTCGACAGGGTTTAACACTGAAGCTTTCTTT. Translated: CASSSTGFNTEAFF.

The chain uses TRBV27 and TRBJ2-7, with 7 bases aligning to TRBD1. The V and J ends lost 10 bases and 1 base, in that order; junction bases with no gene match: 10. The CDR3 totals 14 residues. Looked up from germline, CDR1 is MNHEY and CDR2 is SMNVEV (reference sequence). The CDR3 spells CATKNHRGSYEQYV. The CDR3 region has the DNA TGTGCCACCAAAAACCACAGGGGTTCCTACGAGCAGTACGTC.

This clone has a single count. CDR3: CASSQDLQVASGANVLTF. CDR3 DNA: TGTGCCAGCAGCCAAGATTTGCAGGTCGCATCTGGGGCCAACGTCCTGACTTTC. This chain links TRBV4-2 with TRBJ2-6, with no clear D. Trimming removed 0 bases at V and 1 base at J, with 13 bases between. CDR3 length equals 18 residues. The V gene's germline CDR1 is LGHNA and CDR2 YNFKEQ.

The rearrangement joins TRBV3-1 (or the pseudogene TRBV3-2) to TRBJ2-1; 8 positions agree with TRBD2. Germline-derived CDR1 and CDR2 are LGHDT and YNNKEL (reference sequence). V lost 5 bases and J lost 9; bases outside the gene matches: 3. This CDR3 contains 12 residues. The DNA for the CDR3 is TGTGCCAGCAGCATGAGCGGGGGTGAGCAGTTCTTC. This translates into CASSMSGGEQFF.

The J gene is TRBJ2-3, the V gene TRBV29-1; D not certain. Deletions cut 3 bases from V and 2 bases from J, with 12 bases between. CDR1 SQVTM and CDR2 ANQGSEA come from the germline V gene. This CDR3 contains 14 residues. The CDR3: CSVDDGVPTDTQYF. Here the CDR3 DNA reads TGCAGCGTTGACGATGGGGTGCCCACAGATACGCAGTATTTT.

This chain links TRBV9 with TRBJ1-3; tentatively, D is TRBD1 (6 bases). CDR3 size: 18 residues. Germline CDR1 is SGDLS and CDR2 is YYNGEE. V was pared by 4 bases and J by 0 bases, with 20 bases between. This CDR3 is CASSRRREGGSSGNTIYF. CDR3 nucleotides: TGTGCCAGCAGCCGACGACGGGAGGGGGGGAGCTCTGGAAACACCATATATTTT. Drawing the rest from reference TRBV9 and TRBJ1-3, the complete variable domain is DSGVTQTPKHLITATGQRVTLRCSPRSGDLSVYWYQQSLDQGLQFLIQYYNGEERAKGNILERFSAQQFPDLHSELNLSSLELGDSALYFCASSRRREGGSSGNTIYFGEGSWLTVV.

This clone was counted at least ten times. The V gene is TRBV7-2, the J gene TRBJ2-5, with 7 nucleotides matching TRBD2. This CDR3 spans 16 amino acids. Germline lookup yields CDR1 SGHTA and CDR2 FQGNSA. The ends lost 6 bases at V and 1 base at J; junction bases unmatched: 11. The CDR3 protein is CASSRSGRTVQETQYF. CDR3 DNA sequence: TGTGCCAGCAGTCGATCCGGGAGGACGGTCCAAGAGACCCAGTACTTC.

This clone was counted between two and nine times. The V and J genes are TRBV5-1 and TRBJ2-7; 8 positions agree with TRBD1. V lost 8 bases to trimming and J lost 6 bases; unmatched junction nucleotides: 13. The length of the CDR3 is 14 residues. Germline assignment: CDR1 SGHRS and CDR2 YFSETQ. CDR3 sequence: CASTTGTGIGEQYF. CDR3 coding DNA: TGCGCCAGTACTACCGGGACAGGTATAGGCGAGCAGTACTTC.

The rearrangement joins TRBV24-1 to TRBJ1-4; D gene uncertain. Per germline, CDR1 KGHDR and CDR2 SFDVKD. The V end was cut by 3 bases, the J end by 10 bases, with 8 bases between. The CDR3 has 12 amino acids. DNA of the CDR3: TGTGCCACCAGTGATGCGGGCGGAAAACTGTTTTTT. It translates to CATSDAGGKLFF.

This chain connects TRBV6-2 or TRBV6-3 to TRBJ1-5; D call uncertain. Between the trimmed V and J ends, which lost 0 bases and 0 bases, there was a span of 6 bases. Germline V gene sequence: CDR1 MNHEY, CDR2 SVGEGT. The CDR3 length is 15 residues. The CDR3 DNA sequence: TGTGCCAGCAGTTACTCGTTACATAGCAATCAGCCCCAGCATTTT. Protein: CASSYSLHSNQPQHF.

In its sample, this clone was seen a few times. The chain employs TRBV18 and TRBJ2-2; tentatively, D is TRBD1 (6 bases). The CDR3 has 15 residues. Germline CDR1 reads KGHSH; CDR2 reads LQKENI. Trimming took off 4 bases at V and 6 bases at J, with 15 bases between the two ends. The CDR3 nucleotides are TGTGCCAGCTCACAAAACAGGGAGTTTGCCGGGGAGCTGTTTTTT. Its translation is CASSQNREFAGELFF.

V is TRBV6-5 and J is TRBJ1-4, with 10 bases identical to TRBD1. V lost 5 bases, J lost 10 bases, and 10 bases stayed unmatched. CDR1 is MNHEY, CDR2 SVGAGI, per germline. The CDR3 has 15 amino acids. The CDR3 bases are TGTGCCAGCAGTCCTCGACAGGGGGCGCAGGCAAAACTGTTTTTT. Encoded protein: CASSPRQGAQAKLFF.

CDR3 amino acids: CASSTPTSGLGGYNEQFF. The CDR3, as DNA: TGTGCCAGCAGCACCCCCACTAGCGGGTTGGGGGGCTACAATGAGCAGTTCTTC. The gene calls are TRBV7-2 and TRBJ2-1, with 9 nucleotides matching TRBD2. The V gene end was trimmed by 5 bases and the J gene end by 3 bases; junction bases not matched to a gene: 14. The CDR3 has 18 residues. CDR1 and CDR2 from the germline V gene are SGHTA and FQGNSA.

The gene calls are TRBV11-2 and TRBJ2-2; weak D call: TRBD1 (5 bases). Germline values: CDR1 SGHAT, CDR2 FQNNGV. This CDR3 region has 14 residues. The ends were cut back, 1 base at V and 6 bases at J, with 9 bases in the middle. The CDR3 loop is CASSLGGVAGELFF. In DNA form, the CDR3 reads TGTGCCAGCAGCTTAGGGGGCGTCGCCGGGGAGCTGTTTTTT.